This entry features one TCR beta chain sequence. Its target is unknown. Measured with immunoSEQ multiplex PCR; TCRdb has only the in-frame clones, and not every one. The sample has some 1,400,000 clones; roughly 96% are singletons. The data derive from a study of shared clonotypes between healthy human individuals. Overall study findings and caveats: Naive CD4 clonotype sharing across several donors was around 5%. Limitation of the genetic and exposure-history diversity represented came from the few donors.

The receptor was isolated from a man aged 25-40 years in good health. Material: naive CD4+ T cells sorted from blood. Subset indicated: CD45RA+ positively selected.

The CDR3 sequence: CASSSHLLTLMGYTF. The DNA for the CDR3 is TGTGCCAGCAGCAGCCATCTTTTGACGTTAATGGGCTACACCTTC. The chain uses TRBV21-1 and TRBJ1-2. TRBV21-1 is a documented pseudogene. This CDR3 has 15 residues.